This TCR beta chain was identified during a study of cytomegalovirus exposure and HLA in healthy donors. General study points: Altogether, 150 to 200 TCR beta chains were recorded as cytomegalovirus-associated. Certain indistinguishable V segments, among them TRBV6-2 and TRBV6-3, were excluded. Several of the most significant clusters appeared linked to common viral pathogens, based on a later analysis.

The V and J ends lost 4 bases and 2 bases, in that order; junction bases with no gene match: 10. Germline V gene lookup returns CDR1 SGHDT and CDR2 YYEEEE. This CDR3 contains 17 residues. On this clone itself: Antigen unknown.

The PCR was carried out with 60 Vbeta primers and 13 Jbeta primers. Sequencing used immunoSEQ multiplex PCR; TCRdb keeps in-frame clones, though not all of them. The sample lists about 170,000 clones, roughly 80% occurring once. This sequence originates from a woman aged 18-29 years in good health and CMV-seronegative. V is TRBV5-6 and J is TRBJ2-7; 12 nucleotides agree with TRBD2. What was sequenced was PBMCs. In nucleotides, the CDR3 is TGTGCCAGCAGCCGTGCCGGGACTAGCGGGCCCGCCTACGAGCAGTACTTC. Translated: CASSRAGTSGPAYEQYF.